A single T cell receptor beta chain is shown here with its context. The target antigen is unknown. Assay: immunoSEQ multiplex PCR; the TCRdb copy retains only in-frame clones and omits some. The sample holds 130,000 or so clones, 85% to 95% seen once. Trimming removed 4 bases from V and 5 bases from J, with 13 bases in between. Germline-derived CDR1 and CDR2 are KGHDR and SFDVKD. The CDR3 covers 14 residues. This sample was taken from a study of T cell responses to AZD1222 COVID-19 vaccine. Study-level findings and limits: When two AZD1222 doses had been given, Spike-specific TCR breadth and depth rose.

V gene TRBV24-1 combines with J gene TRBJ2-5; D is unclear. Sample: peripheral blood, taken on day 0 of MenACWY control vaccination. This clonotype was sampled from an adult in good health. CDR3 sequence: CATSDFPRWETQYF. The CDR3 DNA reads as TGTGCCACCAGTGACTTTCCCCGGTGGGAGACCCAGTACTTC.